This T cell receptor (beta chain) was recorded in a study of blood T cell repertoires in COVID-19. Study-wide context: Acute-phase and convalescent COVID-19 samples originated in the United States, Italy and Spain.

The age range of participants was about 18 to 95 years, with residence in fewer than 25 US areas. Categorization into cohorts depended on clinical history that participants reported. As processed by the authors: Estimates of nucleated cell counts were drawn from the amplification of reference gene primers. Some clones are missing from TCRdb's copy, which holds only in-frame ones; the method was immunoSEQ multiplex PCR. The D gene and trimming were derived from the DNA, and the V and J assignments and clone size from that table. Of some 200,000 clones listed, 80% are singletons. V was clipped by 4 bases and J by 7 bases, with 5 bases between them. CDR3 length equals 11 residues.

The origin of this receptor is a middle-aged woman with acute COVID-19. V and J are TRBV12-3 or TRBV12-4 and TRBJ2-1; no reliable D call. Sequenced input: PBMCs or T cells enriched from blood (not recorded which). The CDR3 DNA follows: TGTGCCAGCAGTTCTCTAAATGAGCAGTTCTTC. Encoded protein: CASSSLNEQFF.